Listed below are T cell receptor beta chains from one sample, sequenced in a study of long-term antiretroviral therapy in people with HIV. TCRdb's copy holds only in-frame clones and misses some; the assay was immunoSEQ multiplex PCR. The sample lists about 7,200 clones, nearly 75% seen once, with 16% in the top ten. Sequenced material: unsorted PBMCs, taken around eleven months before starting antiretroviral therapy. These receptors were obtained from a man in his forties or fifties with HIV. Both conserved end residues are part of each CDR3. D genes are given only for firm matches. Expanded clones get a size class; other rows say once, few or many, or leave the size out.

clone size	D gene	V gene	J gene	CDR3 DNA	CDR3 protein
few	NA	TRBV5-5	TRBJ1-6	TGTGCCAGCACCCACGGAGCAGGGACCTATAATTCACCCCTCCACTTT	CASTHGAGTYNSPLHF
few	NA	TRBV18	TRBJ2-7	TGTGCCACCGCACCCTCTCCCTCAGGGGAGCAGTACTTC	CATAPSPSGEQYF
NA	NA	TRBV5-1	TRBJ2-1	TGCGCCAGCAGCCCCCAGGGAAACAATGAGCAGTTCTTC	CASSPQGNNEQFF
large	TRBD1	TRBV5-1	TRBJ1-2	TGCGCCAGCAGCTTGGCCCGGGACAGCTATGGCTACACCTTC	CASSLARDSYGYTF
NA	NA	TRBV2	TRBJ1-6	TGTGCCAGCGGCAAACAGGGCAGAAATTCACCCCTCCACTTT	CASGKQGRNSPLHF
NA	TRBD1	TRBV19	TRBJ1-2	TGTGCCAGTAGCACCCCCGGGACAGGGATCTATGGCTACACCTTC	CASSTPGTGIYGYTF
NA	NA	TRBV5-4	TRBJ1-2	TGTGCCAGCAGCTTGGTTCCATCGCAGGAGAACTATGGCTACACCTTC	CASSLVPSQENYGYTF
NA	NA	TRBV5-1	TRBJ2-3	TGCGCCAGCAGCTTCGGTAGGGAAACGCAGTATTTT	CASSFGRETQYF
NA	NA	TRBV19	TRBJ1-1	TGTGCCAGTAGTATACCAGGGGTGAGCACTGAAGCTTTCTTT	CASSIPGVSTEAFF
NA	TRBD2	TRBV27	TRBJ2-7	TGTGCCAGCAGTCGGACTAGCGGGGGATACGAGCAGTACTTC	CASSRTSGGYEQYF
NA	TRBD1	TRBV9	TRBJ1-1	TGTGCCAGCAGCCTTATACAGGGGACGAACACTGAAGCTTTCTTT	CASSLIQGTNTEAFF
NA	NA	TRBV28	TRBJ2-6	TGTGCCAGCCTACCCCCTAGGAGTGGGGCCAACGTCCTGACTTTC	CASLPPRSGANVLTF
once	TRBD2	TRBV7-2	TRBJ2-7	TGTGCCAGCAGCCCGGGGGGGGTTCGCGAGCAGTACTTC	CASSPGGVREQYF
NA	NA	TRBV4-1	TRBJ1-1	TGCGCCAGCAGCCAAGATGGGCAGGGATACACTGAAGCTTTCTTT	CASSQDGQGYTEAFF
NA	NA	TRBV6-6	TRBJ2-7	TGTGCCAGCACCCCAGGTTGGAGGGCCGAGCAGTACTTC	CASTPGWRAEQYF
NA	NA	TRBV30	TRBJ2-2	TGTGCCTGGAAAGGGGTCCCCGGGGAGCTGTTTTTT	CAWKGVPGELFF
few	NA	TRBV9	TRBJ2-7	TGTGCCAGCAGCCCGTCGTCCTCCTCCTACGAGCAGTACTTC	CASSPSSSSYEQYF
NA	TRBD1	TRBV5-5	TRBJ1-2	TGTGCCAGCAGCTTTCAACAGGGGGCCCCACCTATGGGCTACACCTTC	CASSFQQGAPPMGYTF
NA	NA	TRBV7-6	TRBJ2-5	TGTGCCAGCAGCTCGGACGGGCAAGAGACCCAGTACTTC	CASSSDGQETQYF
few	TRBD2	TRBV2	TRBJ2-1	TGTGCCAGCAGTGAGTTTATGGGACTACAATACAATGAGCAGTTCTTC	CASSEFMGLQYNEQFF
once	NA	TRBV5-1	TRBJ1-1	TGCGCCAGCAGCCGAGGGACCGAGAACACTGAAGCTTTCTTT	CASSRGTENTEAFF
NA	TRBD1	TRBV5-1	TRBJ2-2	TGCGCCAGCAGCGTGGGACAGGTAGGGGCCACCGGGGAGCTGTTTTTT	CASSVGQVGATGELFF
NA	NA	TRBV5-1	TRBJ1-5	TGCGCCAGCAGCCCTGCCCCGACGGTGAATAGCAATCAGCCCCAGCATTTT	CASSPAPTVNSNQPQHF
NA	NA	TRBV27	TRBJ1-5	TGTGCCAGCAGTTTATACGGACAGAATCAGCCCCAGCATTTT	CASSLYGQNQPQHF
NA	TRBD1	TRBV5-1	TRBJ1-2	TGCGCCAGCAGCTTGGGACCGGGACAGGGAGAGGATGGCTACACCTTC	CASSLGPGQGEDGYTF
NA	TRBD2	TRBV5-4	TRBJ2-2	TGTGCCAGCAGCTTTCCCGGGACTAGCGGGGGGCCGACCGGGGAGCTGTTTTTT	CASSFPGTSGGPTGELFF
few	NA	TRBV28	TRBJ2-6	TGTGCCAGCAGTTCCCAGGGCTCTGGGGCCAACGTCCTGACTTTC	CASSSQGSGANVLTF
NA	NA	TRBV5-8	TRBJ2-7	TGTGCCAGCAGCCCGGGACTCAGCTCCTACGAGCAGTACTTC	CASSPGLSSYEQYF
NA	NA	TRBV7-9	TRBJ2-4	TGTGCCAGCAGCCCTTCAAGCGGAGTGGACAAAAACATTCAGTACTTC	CASSPSSGVDKNIQYF
once	TRBD2	TRBV9	TRBJ2-3	TGTGCCAGCAGCTTAAGTGGGACTAGCGGGGGGGATACGCAGTATTTT	CASSLSGTSGGDTQYF
medium-sized	NA	TRBV6-5	TRBJ1-2	TGTGCCAGCAGTTACGTTGGAAATGGGTATGGCTACACCTTC	CASSYVGNGYGYTF
once	TRBD2	TRBV14	TRBJ2-2	TGTGCCAGCAGCCGCGGGGGGTCGAACACCGGGGAGCTGTTTTTT	CASSRGGSNTGELFF
NA	TRBD1	TRBV27	TRBJ2-5	TGTGCCAGCAGTGCGGAGGGACAGGGGGCATTGGAGACCCAGTACTTC	CASSAEGQGALETQYF
NA	TRBD2	TRBV27	TRBJ2-7	TGTGCCAGCAGTTTATCGAATACTTGGACGGGAGGGGGCTCCTACGAGCAGTACTTC	CASSLSNTWTGGGSYEQYF
NA	TRBD1	TRBV7-9	TRBJ2-7	TGTGCCAGCAGACAAGACAGGGGGTTGGCGCAGTACTTC	CASRQDRGLAQYF
NA	NA	TRBV30	TRBJ1-4	TGTGCCTGGAGTGTACAGCCCCGTGAAAAACTGTTTTTT	CAWSVQPREKLFF